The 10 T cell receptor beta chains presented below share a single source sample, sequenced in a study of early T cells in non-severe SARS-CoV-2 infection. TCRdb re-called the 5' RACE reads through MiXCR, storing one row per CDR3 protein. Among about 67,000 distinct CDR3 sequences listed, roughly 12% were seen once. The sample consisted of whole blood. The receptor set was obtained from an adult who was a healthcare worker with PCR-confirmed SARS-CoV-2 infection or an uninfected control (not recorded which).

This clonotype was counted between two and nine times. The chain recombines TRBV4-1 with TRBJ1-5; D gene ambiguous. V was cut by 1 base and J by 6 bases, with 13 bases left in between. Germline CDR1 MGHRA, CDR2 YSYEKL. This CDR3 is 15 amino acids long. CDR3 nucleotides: TGCGCCAGCAGCCAAGTCCTAGGAGGGAGTCAGCCCCAGCATTTT. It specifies CASSQVLGGSQPQHF.

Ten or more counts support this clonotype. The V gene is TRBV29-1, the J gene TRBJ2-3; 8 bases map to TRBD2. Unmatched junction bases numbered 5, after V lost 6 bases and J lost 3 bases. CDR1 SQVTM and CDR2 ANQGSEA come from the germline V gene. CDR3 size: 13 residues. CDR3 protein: CSVPGGGTDTQYF. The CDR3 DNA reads TGCAGCGTCCCGGGCGGGGGGACAGATACGCAGTATTTT.

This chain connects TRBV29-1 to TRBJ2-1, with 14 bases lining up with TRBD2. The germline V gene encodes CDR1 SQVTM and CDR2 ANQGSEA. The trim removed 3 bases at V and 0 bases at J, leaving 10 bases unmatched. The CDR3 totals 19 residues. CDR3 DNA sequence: TGCAGCGTTGAGAGAATGGGGACTAGCGGGAGATTCTCCTACAATGAGCAGTTCTTC. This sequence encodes CSVERMGTSGRFSYNEQFF.

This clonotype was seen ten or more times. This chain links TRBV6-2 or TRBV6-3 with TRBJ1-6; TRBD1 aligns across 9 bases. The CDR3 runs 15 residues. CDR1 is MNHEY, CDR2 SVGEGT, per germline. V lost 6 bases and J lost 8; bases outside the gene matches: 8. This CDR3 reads CASREQGAGYSPLHF. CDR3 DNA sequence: TGTGCCAGCAGAGAACAGGGGGCAGGATATTCACCCCTCCACTTT.

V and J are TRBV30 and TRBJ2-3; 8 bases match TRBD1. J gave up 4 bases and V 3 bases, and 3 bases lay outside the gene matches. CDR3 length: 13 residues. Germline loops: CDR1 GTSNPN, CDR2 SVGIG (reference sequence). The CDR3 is CAWSRGRADTQYF. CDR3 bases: TGTGCCTGGAGCAGGGGGCGCGCAGATACGCAGTATTTT.

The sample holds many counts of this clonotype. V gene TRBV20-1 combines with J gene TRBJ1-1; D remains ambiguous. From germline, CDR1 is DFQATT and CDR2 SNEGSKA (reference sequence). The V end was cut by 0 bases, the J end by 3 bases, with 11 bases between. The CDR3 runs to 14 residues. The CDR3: CSARDEDSDTEAFF. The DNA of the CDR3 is TGCAGTGCTAGAGATGAGGACTCTGACACTGAAGCTTTCTTT.

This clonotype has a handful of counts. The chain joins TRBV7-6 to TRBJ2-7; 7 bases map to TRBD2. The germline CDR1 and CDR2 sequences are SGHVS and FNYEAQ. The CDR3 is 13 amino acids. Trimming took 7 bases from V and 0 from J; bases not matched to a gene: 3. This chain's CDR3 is CASTGGGSYEQYF. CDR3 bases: TGTGCCAGCACCGGCGGGGGCTCCTACGAGCAGTACTTC. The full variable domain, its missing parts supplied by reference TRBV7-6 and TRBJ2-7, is GAGVSQSPRYKVTKRGQDVALRCDPISGHVSLYWYRQALGQGPEFLTYFNYEAQQDKSGLPNDRFSAERPEGSISTLTIQRTEQRDSAMYRCASTGGGSYEQYFGPGTRLTVT.

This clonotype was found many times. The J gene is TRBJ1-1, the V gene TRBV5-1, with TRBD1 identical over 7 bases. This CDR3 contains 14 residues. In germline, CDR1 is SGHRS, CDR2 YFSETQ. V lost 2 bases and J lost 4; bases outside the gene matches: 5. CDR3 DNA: TGCGCCAGCAGCTTAAGACAGGGTGCCACTGAAGCTTTCTTT. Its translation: CASSLRQGATEAFF.

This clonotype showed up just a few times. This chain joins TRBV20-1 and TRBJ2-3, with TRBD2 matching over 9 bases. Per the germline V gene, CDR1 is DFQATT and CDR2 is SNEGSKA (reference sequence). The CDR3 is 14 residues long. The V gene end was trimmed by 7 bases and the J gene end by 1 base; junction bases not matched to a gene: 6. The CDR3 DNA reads TGCAGTGTTCAGAAGCGGGGGGGCACAGATACGCAGTATTTT. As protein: CSVQKRGGTDTQYF.

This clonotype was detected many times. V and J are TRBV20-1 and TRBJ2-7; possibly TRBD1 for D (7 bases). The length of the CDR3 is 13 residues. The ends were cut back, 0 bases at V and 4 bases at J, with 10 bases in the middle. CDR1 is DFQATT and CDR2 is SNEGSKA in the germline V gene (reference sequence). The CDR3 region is CSARDRGDYEQYF. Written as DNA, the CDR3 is TGCAGTGCTAGAGACAGGGGGGATTACGAGCAGTACTTC.